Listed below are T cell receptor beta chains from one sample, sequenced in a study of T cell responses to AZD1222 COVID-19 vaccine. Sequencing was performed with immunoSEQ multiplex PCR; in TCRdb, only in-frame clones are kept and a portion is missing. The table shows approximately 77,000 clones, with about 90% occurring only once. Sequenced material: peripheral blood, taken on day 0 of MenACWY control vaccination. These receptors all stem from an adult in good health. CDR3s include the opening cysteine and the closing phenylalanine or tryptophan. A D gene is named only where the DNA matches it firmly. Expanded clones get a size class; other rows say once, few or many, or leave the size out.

TGTGCCAGCAGTCCCGGGACACCAAACACTGAAGCTTTCTTT CASSPGTPNTEAFF TRBJ1-1 NA TRBV6-5 NA 14
TGTGCCACCAGTGGGGGGGATACGCAGTATTTT CATSGGDTQYF TRBJ2-3 NA TRBV24-1 NA 11
TGTGCCTGGAGTGTAGGGGGAACTAATGAAAAACTGTTTTTT CAWSVGGTNEKLFF TRBJ1-4 NA TRBV30 NA 14
TGTGCCAGCAGTTTTGGGACGCCAGATACGCAGTATTTT CASSFGTPDTQYF TRBJ2-3 NA TRBV6-2/TRBV6-3 NA 13
TGTGCCAGCAGTCAACAGGGCCGGACTGGGGTCCACGAGCAGTACTTC CASSQQGRTGVHEQYF TRBJ2-7 NA TRBV28 NA 16
TGCGCCAGCACCCGAGGGGGGTTTAACAATGAGCAGTTCTTC CASTRGGFNNEQFF TRBJ2-1 NA TRBV10-2 NA 14
TGTGCCAGCAGTTTATTATATGGCTACACCTTC CASSLLYGYTF TRBJ1-2 NA TRBV28 NA 11
TGTGCCAGCAGCACCTGGGACCGGAACTACGAGCAGTACTTC CASSTWDRNYEQYF TRBJ2-7 NA TRBV3-1/TRBV3-2 NA 14
TGTGCCAGCAGTTACCTAGACACTTCGCAGTTGAGGGGTACGCAGTATTTT CASSYLDTSQLRGTQYF TRBJ2-3 NA TRBV6-2/TRBV6-3 NA 17
TGTGCCAGCAGGGGTATAGGGTGGTTCACTGAAGCTTTCTTT CASRGIGWFTEAFF TRBJ1-1 NA TRBV27 NA 14
TGTGCCAGCAGTTTGGGATTGGACCGGGAGCAGTACTTC CASSLGLDREQYF TRBJ2-7 NA TRBV12-3/TRBV12-4 NA 13
TGCGCCAGCAGCCCTACAGAAGACCCCTACGAGCAGTACTTC CASSPTEDPYEQYF TRBJ2-7 NA TRBV5-1 NA 14
TGTGCCAGCAGCTTAAAACCGCAACCAAACAATTCACCCCTCCACTTT CASSLKPQPNNSPLHF TRBJ1-6 NA TRBV7-2 NA 16
TGTGCCACCAGCAGAGACCTGACAGGGGATGGCTACACCTTC CATSRDLTGDGYTF TRBJ1-2 NA TRBV15 TRBD1 14
TGTGCCAGCTCAAGCGGGGGGCAGGACACTGAAGCTTTCTTT CASSSGGQDTEAFF TRBJ1-1 NA TRBV18 NA 14
TGTGCCAGCAGCCCAACTAGCGGGAGAGGCTACGAGCAGTACTTC CASSPTSGRGYEQYF TRBJ2-7 NA TRBV3-1/TRBV3-2 TRBD2 15
TGTGCCAGCAGCTTAGGCGCTAATAACTATGGCTACACCTTC CASSLGANNYGYTF TRBJ1-2 NA TRBV7-9 NA 14
TGTGCCAGCAGTGTACCGGGATCCATGAACACTGAAGCTTTCTTT CASSVPGSMNTEAFF TRBJ1-1 NA TRBV28 NA 15
TGTGCCAGCAGCTCGACTTACGAGCAGTACTTC CASSSTYEQYF TRBJ2-7 NA TRBV7-9 NA 11
TGTGCCAGTAGTATCAGACTGGATTCACCCCTCCACTTT CASSIRLDSPLHF TRBJ1-6 NA TRBV19 NA 13
TGTGCCAGCAGCCCCGGGACTAGCGGATACAATGAGCAGTTCTTC CASSPGTSGYNEQFF TRBJ2-1 NA TRBV7-2 TRBD2 15
TGTGCCAGCTCACTAGACAGGACTAGCACAGATACGCAGTATTTT CASSLDRTSTDTQYF TRBJ2-3 NA TRBV18 NA 15
TGTGCCAGCAGTTTATTGTCCGGGGCTTTAAGGAACGAGCAGTACTTC CASSLLSGALRNEQYF TRBJ2-7 few TRBV28 NA 16
TGTGCCAGCAGTTTATTCTCCTTTCGACAGGACTCTGGAAACACCATATATTTT CASSLFSFRQDSGNTIYF TRBJ1-3 NA TRBV28 NA 18
TGTGCCAGCAGACAGGGGAGGCATCAGCCCCAGCATTTT CASRQGRHQPQHF TRBJ1-5 NA TRBV6-5 TRBD1 13
TGTGCCAGCAGCTTGGCTGGGACAGGGTACGAGCGGGAGTTCCATGAGCAGTTCTTC CASSLAGTGYEREFHEQFF TRBJ2-1 NA TRBV5-6 NA 19
TGTGCCAGCAGTTATGGGAGCTCCTACAATGAGCAGTTCTTC CASSYGSSYNEQFF TRBJ2-1 once TRBV6-6 NA 14
TGTGCCAGCAGCGTAGGAACGCAGTACAATGAGCAGTTCTTC CASSVGTQYNEQFF TRBJ2-1 NA TRBV9 NA 14
TGTGCCAGCAGTTTGAGAGTACTAAGCAGCAACGAGCAGTACTTC CASSLRVLSSNEQYF TRBJ2-7 NA TRBV27 NA 15
TGTGCCAGCAGTGACTACATAATGAGTGAGCAGTTCTTC CASSDYIMSEQFF TRBJ2-1 few TRBV6-4 NA 13
TGTGCCAGCAGTTTTTCTACGGGGGGGAGGGACAATGAGCAGTTCTTC CASSFSTGGRDNEQFF TRBJ2-1 NA TRBV28 TRBD2 16
TGTGCCAGCAGTTACTGGCGGGACAATGAGCAGTTCTTC CASSYWRDNEQFF TRBJ2-1 NA TRBV6-6 NA 13
TGCGCCAGCAGCCAAGACAACGACAAGGTCTATGGCTACACCTTC CASSQDNDKVYGYTF TRBJ1-2 few TRBV4-3 NA 15
TGTGCCAGCAGGACTCCAGGGCGTCGAAACACCATATATTTT CASRTPGRRNTIYF TRBJ1-3 NA TRBV6-4 NA 14
TGTGCCAGCAGCTTAGTCGGGGGGGCGGTCACAGATACGCAGTATTTT CASSLVGGAVTDTQYF TRBJ2-3 NA TRBV11-2 TRBD2 16
TGCGCCAGCAGGCATAGGACTAGCGGGGACTATGAGCAGTTCTTC CASRHRTSGDYEQFF TRBJ2-1 NA TRBV5-1 TRBD2 15
TGTGCCAGCAGCCTCCGCGGAACTAGCGGGCCGATGTCCCCCGGGGAGCTGTTTTTT CASSLRGTSGPMSPGELFF TRBJ2-2 NA TRBV7-9 TRBD2 19
TGTGCCAGCAGTTATCCCCAACAGGGGTATGGCTACACCTTC CASSYPQQGYGYTF TRBJ1-2 NA TRBV6-2/TRBV6-3 TRBD1 14
TGTGCCAGCAGCTTTATGGGTGACGGGGATCAGCCCCAGCATTTT CASSFMGDGDQPQHF TRBJ1-5 NA TRBV5-5 NA 15
TGCGCCAGCAGCCGATCGAGCCCGGACAGGGCGGGCACCGGGGAGCTGTTTTTT CASSRSSPDRAGTGELFF TRBJ2-2 NA TRBV4-3 TRBD1 18
TGCGCCAGCAGCCGAACTCAGGCGTCCGGGGAGCTGTTTTTT CASSRTQASGELFF TRBJ2-2 NA TRBV4-3 NA 14
TGTGCCAGCAGCTTAGAGGGTGGGCCGACAGATACGCAGTATTTT CASSLEGGPTDTQYF TRBJ2-3 few TRBV7-2 NA 15
TGTGCCAGTGCCGGGACAGGGAGAGAGGAGCAGTACTTC CASAGTGREEQYF TRBJ2-7 NA TRBV6-5 TRBD1 13
TGTGCCAGTAGTACTCCGGGACTAGCGGGGGCTGAGACCCAGTACTTC CASSTPGLAGAETQYF TRBJ2-5 NA TRBV19 TRBD2 16
TGTGCCAGCAGCTTAGTAGGCGGGGGCCTTTCCTACGAGCAGTACTTC CASSLVGGGLSYEQYF TRBJ2-7 few TRBV11-1 NA 16
TGTGCCAGCAGCAAAGGCCCCGGGCTAGCGGGAGCGGCAGATACGCAGTATTTT CASSKGPGLAGAADTQYF TRBJ2-3 NA TRBV28 TRBD2 18
TGTGCCAGCAGTTTAGGTGCAGGGGATCCTAACTATGGCTACACCTTC CASSLGAGDPNYGYTF TRBJ1-2 NA TRBV27 NA 16
TGTGCCAGCAGTGAGGGGGACAGGCGGGTAGATACGCAGTATTTT CASSEGDRRVDTQYF TRBJ2-3 NA TRBV6-1 TRBD1 15
TGTGCCAGTAGTTTCCGGGACAGGGTCACTGAAGCTTTCTTT CASSFRDRVTEAFF TRBJ1-1 NA TRBV19 TRBD1 14